The table lists the clone carrying this T cell receptor (beta chain) with a few counts. The method was immunoSEQ multiplex PCR; TCRdb's version includes in-frame clones alone and lacks a portion of them. The data contain approximately 410,000 clones, roughly 90% of them singletons. This specimen comes from a study of Ad26.COV2.S vaccination and SARS-CoV-2 variants. Treatment reported: roughly 18 received Ad26.COV2.S at low or high dose, single or two shots; 5 received placebo; per-sample allocation not given. Specimen acquisition occurred on day 63 following the initial vaccine or placebo injection. The CDR3 has 14 amino acids. Per germline, CDR1 SGHTA and CDR2 FQGTGA. V trimming: 5 bases; J trimming: 3 bases; junction bases outside the gene matches: 4.

The sequence was collected from a person between 18 and 65 years old who received the Ad26.COV2.S COVID-19 vaccine or a placebo. This specimen consisted of peripheral blood, obtained in a trial of Ad26.COV2.S vaccine versus placebo. This rearrangement joins TRBV7-3 to TRBJ1-2; 9 bases align to TRBD1. In DNA, the CDR3 is TGTGCCAGCAGCCCGGACAGGGGCCACTATGGCTACACCTTC. Protein sequence: CASSPDRGHYGYTF.